These 17 T cell receptor beta chains were all obtained from the same sample, sequenced in a study of T cells in localized non-small cell lung cancer. Measured with immunoSEQ multiplex PCR; TCRdb has only the in-frame clones, and not every one. In the table there are around 35,000 clones, 80% of which are singletons. The starting material was peripheral blood, obtained before any cancer treatment. The receptors were gathered from a male donor aged 60 or older with stage III squamous cell lung carcinoma.

This sequence joins TRBV4-3 and TRBJ2-6; the D is unclear. The V gene's germline CDR1 is LGHNA and CDR2 YSLEER. V lost 1 base and J lost 1, with 8 bases in between. CDR3 length equals 16 residues. CDR3 amino acids: CASSQGVISGANVLTF. In DNA, the CDR3 is TGCGCCAGCAGCCAAGGCGTCATATCTGGGGCCAACGTCCTGACTTTC.

V usage is TRBV7-6 and J usage is TRBJ2-2, with TRBD2 identical over 9 bases. The germline V gene has CDR1 SGHVS and CDR2 FNYEAQ. CDR3 size: 15 residues. V dropped 4 bases and J dropped 1; count of bases not matched to a gene: 1. CDR3 DNA sequence: TGTGCCAGCAGCTATAGCGGGGGGAACACCGGGGAGCTGTTTTTT. Translated: CASSYSGGNTGELFF.

The chain joins TRBV19 to TRBJ2-2, with D hard to call. Germline loops: CDR1 LNHDA, CDR2 SQIVND (reference sequence). CDR3 size: 14 residues. V lost 7 bases, J lost 3 bases, and 12 bases lay in between. The CDR3 spells CASKVLRDTGELFF. The CDR3 nucleotides read TGTGCCAGTAAAGTACTCAGAGACACCGGGGAGCTGTTTTTT.

This chain links TRBV19 with TRBJ2-1, with 8 positions matching TRBD2. Losses at the gene ends were 3 bases for V and 9 bases for J; bases not matched to a gene: 19. Germline assignment: CDR1 LNHDA and CDR2 SQIVND (reference sequence). The CDR3 extends over 18 amino acids. CDR3 DNA sequence: TGTGCCAGTAGTATCCTCCCTCGGACTAGCAGAACTTCACTTGAGCAGTTCTTC. It specifies CASSILPRTSRTSLEQFF.

This clone was counted a few times. V and J are TRBV7-3 and TRBJ2-1; perhaps D is TRBD1 or TRBD2 (6 bases each). Germline assignment: CDR1 SGHTA and CDR2 FQGTGA. Trimming took off 5 bases at V and 0 bases at J, with 14 bases between the two ends. The CDR3 length is 16 residues. The CDR3 reads CASSRGPMSSYNEQFF. The DNA of the CDR3 is TGTGCCAGCAGCCGGGGGCCAATGAGCTCCTACAATGAGCAGTTCTTC. Complete variable domain (other parts from reference TRBV7-3 and TRBJ2-1): GAGVSQTPSNKVTEKGKYVELRCDPISGHTALYWYRQSLGQGPEFLIYFQGTGAADDSGLPNDRFFAVRPEGSVSTLKIQRTERGDSAVYLCASSRGPMSSYNEQFFGPGTRLTVL.

This chain connects TRBV6-5 to TRBJ1-1; maybe TRBD1 (5 bases). V shed 2 bases and J shed 4 bases, with 14 bases lying between them. The CDR3 totals 15 residues. From germline, CDR1 is MNHEY and CDR2 SVGAGI. For the CDR3, the DNA is TGTGCCAGCAGTTACGGGGACGGGATGATCACTGAAGCTTTCTTT. It encodes CASSYGDGMITEAFF.

V and J are TRBV4-3 and TRBJ2-3; possibly TRBD1 for D (6 bases). This CDR3 region has 13 residues. The germline V and J ends were trimmed by 3 bases and 8 bases, with 12 bases remaining between them. Germline V gene lookup returns CDR1 LGHNA and CDR2 YSLEER. CDR3 in amino acids: CASSQPGGVTQYF. The DNA of the CDR3 is TGCGCCAGCAGCCAGCCTGGGGGCGTTACGCAGTATTTT.

This clone came up once. The chain links TRBV7-6 to TRBJ2-7; possible D gene TRBD1, 6 bases. CDR1 and CDR2 from the germline V gene are SGHVS and FNYEAQ. The CDR3 length is 17 residues. V was pared by 5 bases and J by 2 bases, with 22 bases between. The CDR3: CASSPLLSATGPYEQYF. CDR3 DNA: TGTGCCAGCAGCCCACTATTATCTGCCACAGGGCCCTACGAGCAGTACTTC.

V and J are TRBV28 and TRBJ2-7, with D uncertain. V was pared by 6 bases and J by 3 bases, with 9 bases between. The CDR3 extends over 12 amino acids. From germline, CDR1 is MDHEN and CDR2 SYDVKM. CDR3 in amino acids: CASRGRFYEQYF. Written as DNA, the CDR3 is TGTGCCAGCAGGGGCAGATTCTACGAGCAGTACTTC. The complete variable domain, with remaining parts taken from reference TRBV28 and TRBJ2-7, reads DVKVTQSSRYLVKRTGEKVFLECVQDMDHENMFWYRQDPGLGLRLIYFSYDVKMKEKGDIPEGYSVSREKKERFSLILESASTNQTSMYLCASRGRFYEQYFGPGTRLTVT.

The gene calls are TRBV13 and TRBJ1-4; 9 bases line up with TRBD1. V trimming: 5 bases; J trimming: 8 bases; junction bases outside the gene matches: 12. The CDR3 sequence is 16 residues long. CDR1 is PRHDT and CDR2 is FYEKMQ in the germline V gene (reference sequence). The CDR3 DNA is TGTGCCAGCAGCCAGTACCGGGACAGGGTTGTGGAAAAACTGTTTTTT. The encoded protein is CASSQYRDRVVEKLFF.

The chain joins TRBV5-1 to TRBJ2-3, with 11 bases identical to TRBD2. Germline trimming cut 5 bases from V and 2 bases from J; bases unmatched to any gene: 7. Germline V lookup: CDR1 SGHRS, CDR2 YFSETQ. This CDR3 spans 16 amino acids. CDR3 coding DNA: TGCGCCAGCAGTCCCGGGACTAGCGGTCCCACAGATACGCAGTATTTT. It translates to CASSPGTSGPTDTQYF. The full variable domain, rest sourced from reference TRBV5-1 and TRBJ2-3, is KAGVTQTPRYLIKTRGQQVTLSCSPISGHRSVSWYQQTPGQGLQFLFEYFSETQRNKGNFPGRFSGRQFSNSRSEMNVSTLELGDSALYLCASSPGTSGPTDTQYFGPGTRLTVL.

This clone has only one observation. The chain employs TRBV5-5 and TRBJ1-2, with a tentative D call TRBD1 (6 bases). Trimming cost V 2 bases and J 4 bases, with 18 bases left between them. The CDR3 runs to 16 residues. Looked up from germline, CDR1 is SGHKS and CDR2 is YYEKEE (reference sequence). As DNA, the CDR3 is TGTGCCAGCAGCTTAGAAGGAGAGGGGGTAGGCTATGGCTACACCTTC. Translating it yields CASSLEGEGVGYGYTF.

The rearrangement uses TRBV6-6 and TRBJ1-2, with a possible D match to TRBD1 (6 bases). From germline, CDR1 is MNHNY and CDR2 SVGAGI (reference sequence). V shed 5 bases and J shed 8 bases, with 15 bases lying between them. CDR3 length: 13 amino acids. The CDR3 DNA sequence: TGTGCCAGCAGTCCCGTCACAGGGAACGGCTACACCTTC. Amino acid sequence: CASSPVTGNGYTF.

This rearrangement joins TRBV4-3 to TRBJ1-2; the D gene is possibly TRBD1 (6 bases). CDR1 and CDR2 from the germline V gene are LGHNA and YSLEER. V was pared by 3 bases and J by 6 bases, with 14 bases between. The CDR3 loop spans 14 amino acids. CDR3 nucleotides: TGCGCCAGCAGCCATAAACAGGGAGGAGATGGCTACACCTTC. This sequence encodes CASSHKQGGDGYTF.

The chain is built from TRBV27 and TRBJ2-6; the D is unclear. The CDR3 loop spans 15 amino acids. V was pared by 5 bases and J by 3 bases, with 11 bases between. CDR1 is MNHEY, CDR2 SMNVEV, per germline (reference sequence). The CDR3 loop is CASSRTRVGANVLTF. As DNA, the CDR3 is TGTGCCAGCAGTCGAACCCGGGTTGGGGCCAACGTCCTGACTTTC.

This clone was counted a few times. The chain is built from TRBV5-1 and TRBJ1-1; D unclear. The CDR3 loop spans 12 amino acids. Germline values: CDR1 SGHRS, CDR2 YFSETQ. Trimming stripped 0 bases from V and 8 bases from J, with 8 bases between. As DNA, the CDR3 is TGCGCCAGCAGCTTGGGGACGCTGGAAGCTTTCTTT. Its protein is CASSLGTLEAFF.

This chain links TRBV11-2 with TRBJ1-1, with 8 bases matching TRBD1. Germline V gene data show CDR1 as SGHAT and CDR2 as FQNNGV. The CDR3 is 13 residues long. J was trimmed by 7 bases and V by 2 bases; bases with no gene match: 3. The chain's CDR3 is CASSLLTGVEAFF. CDR3 nucleotides: TGTGCCAGCAGCTTACTGACAGGGGTTGAAGCTTTCTTT. Full variable domain (outside the CDR3, taken from reference TRBV11-2 and TRBJ1-1): EAGVAQSPRYKIIEKRQSVAFWCNPISGHATLYWYQQILGQGPKLLIQFQNNGVVDDSQLPKDRFSAERLKGVDSTLKIQPAKLEDSAVYLCASSLLTGVEAFFGQGTRLTVV.